This T cell receptor (beta chain) was sequenced for a study of graft-versus-host responses after intestinal transplantation. Study outcomes and limitations: Marrow from the recipient contained GvH clones, some of which had appeared first in ileum or blood.

The V gene lost 2 bases and the J gene lost 5 bases, with 7 bases spanning the gap. The CDR3 loop spans 11 amino acids. Germline V gene sequence: CDR1 SQVTM, CDR2 ANQGSEA. The assay was immunoSEQ multiplex PCR, and TCRdb's table has in-frame clones only and misses some. The sample lists approximately 80,000 clones; roughly nine tenths were seen once. Details on this clone: Its antigen is unidentified.

This clonotype was obtained from a human donor who received an intestinal transplant. The chain couples TRBV29-1 to TRBJ2-7; TRBD2 is a possible D gene (5 bases). The specimen was unstimulated CD4+ T cells sorted from spleen or lymph node cells, collected before intestinal transplant. CDR3 sequence reads: CSVERGHEQYF. The CDR3 bases are TGCAGCGTTGAAAGAGGGCACGAGCAGTACTTC.